These 13 T cell receptor beta chains originate from one sample sequenced in a study of blood T cell repertoires in COVID-19. The data were produced by immunoSEQ multiplex PCR, yet TCRdb's version contains in-frame clones alone and is incomplete. The sample holds around 400,000 clones, roughly nine tenths seen once. Sequenced: PBMCs or T cells enriched from blood (not recorded which). The receptor source for this set is a woman aged 25-40 years who had recovered from COVID-19.

The V and J genes are TRBV4-2 and TRBJ1-1, with a tentative D call TRBD1 (6 bases). CDR1 is LGHNA and CDR2 is YNFKEQ in the germline V gene. Trimming cost V 1 base and J 4 bases, with 19 bases left between them. The CDR3 has 17 residues. The chain's CDR3 is CASSQALDAGVATEAFF. The CDR3 coding sequence is TGTGCCAGCAGCCAAGCCTTAGATGCAGGGGTGGCCACTGAAGCTTTCTTT.

The rearrangement uses TRBV19 and TRBJ2-1, with 8 bases fitting TRBD2. This CDR3 contains 15 residues. Germline V gene lookup returns CDR1 LNHDA and CDR2 SQIVND (reference sequence). After removal of 4 bases from V and 7 bases from J, the junction contained 9 bases not matched to a gene. This CDR3 is CASSTTGTSGNEQFF. The CDR3 DNA reads as TGTGCCAGTAGTACTACCGGGACTAGTGGGAATGAGCAGTTCTTC.

This rearrangement joins TRBV7-9 to TRBJ1-6, with no clear D. Trimming stripped 1 base from V and 3 bases from J, with 10 bases between. CDR3 length: 16 amino acids. Germline V gives CDR1 SEHNR, CDR2 FQNEAQ (reference sequence). The CDR3 protein is CASSLGAGYYNSPLHF. CDR3 nucleotides: TGTGCCAGCAGCTTAGGGGCTGGCTACTATAATTCACCCCTCCACTTT.

The V call is TRBV19, the J call TRBJ1-5, with 9 bases matching TRBD1. The CDR3 contains 16 residues. Germline V gene data show CDR1 as LNHDA and CDR2 as SQIVND (reference sequence). Trimming at V came to 8 bases and at J to 0 bases, leaving 8 bases not matched to a gene. The CDR3 here is CASADRGRNSNQPQHF. CDR3 in DNA: TGTGCCAGTGCGGACAGGGGACGAAATAGCAATCAGCCCCAGCATTTT.

CDR3: CASSLSTGGISTGELFF. The CDR3 DNA follows: TGTGCCAGCAGCTTATCTACAGGGGGGATTTCTACCGGGGAGCTGTTTTTT. The V and J genes are TRBV7-2 and TRBJ2-2; 8 bases are a match to TRBD1. This CDR3 comprises 17 residues. V gave up 2 bases and J gave up 5 bases; unmatched junction bases: 10. Germline CDR1 is SGHTA and CDR2 is FQGNSA.

The count of this clone is one. CDR3 coding DNA: TGTGCCAGCAGCAGGACAGGGTCTACGGCTGAGCAGTTCTTC. Its translation is CASSRTGSTAEQFF. The rearrangement joins TRBV3-1 (or the pseudogene TRBV3-2) to TRBJ2-1, with 8 bases matching TRBD1. CDR3 length: 14 residues. The trim removed 5 bases at V and 9 bases at J, leaving 9 bases unmatched. The germline CDR1 and CDR2 sequences are LGHDT and YNNKEL (reference sequence).

The rearrangement links TRBV19 to TRBJ1-1; the D gene is possibly TRBD1 (6 bases). V dropped 5 bases and J dropped 10 bases, with 11 bases sitting between them. Germline CDR1 is LNHDA and CDR2 is SQIVND (reference sequence). This CDR3 is 11 amino acids long. The CDR3 reads CASSGGAGAFF. The DNA of the CDR3 is TGTGCCAGTAGTGGGGGGGCGGGAGCTTTCTTT.

The genes are TRBV11-2 and TRBJ2-2; 7 nucleotides align to TRBD1. Per germline, CDR1 SGHAT and CDR2 FQNNGV. The junction had 5 bases not matched to a gene; V was cut back by 2 bases and J by 5 bases. The CDR3 totals 15 residues. In DNA, the CDR3 is TGTGCCAGCAGCTTAACGGGACAGAGTACCGGGGAGCTGTTTTTT. It specifies CASSLTGQSTGELFF.

The chain links TRBV30 to TRBJ2-2, with D perhaps matching TRBD2 (6 bases). Trimming stripped 2 bases from V and 1 base from J, with 11 bases between. CDR1 is GTSNPN and CDR2 is SVGIG in the germline V gene (reference sequence). The CDR3 is made up of 15 amino acids. The CDR3 sequence: CAWSSKGLNTGELFF. The DNA for the CDR3 is TGTGCCTGGAGTTCAAAGGGACTGAACACCGGGGAGCTGTTTTTT.

CDR3 coding DNA: TGCGCCAGCAGCCAAGAAGTTTTTGCGAGGAACACTGAAGCTTTCTTT. Its translation is CASSQEVFARNTEAFF. The chain links TRBV4-1 to TRBJ1-1; D is ambiguous. Trimming took 0 bases from V and 1 from J, leaving 12 bases between them. CDR1 is MGHRA and CDR2 is YSYEKL in the germline V gene. There are 16 residues in the CDR3.

The genes are TRBV28 and TRBJ1-2; no clear D. The CDR3 consists of 15 residues. The V and J ends lost 0 bases and 1 base respectively, with 9 bases between them. The germline V gene has CDR1 MDHEN and CDR2 SYDVKM. In DNA form, the CDR3 reads TGTGCCAGCAGTTTATGGGTCCGGGATAACTATGGCTACACCTTC. Residues: CASSLWVRDNYGYTF.

The chain is built from TRBV2 and TRBJ2-1; D is perhaps TRBD1 (6 bases). V was clipped by 7 bases and J by 2 bases, with 9 bases between them. This CDR3 region has 13 residues. Germline loops: CDR1 SNHLY, CDR2 FYNNEI. CDR3 amino acids: CASTRTAYNEQFF. CDR3 sequence (DNA): TGTGCCAGCACCCGGACAGCCTACAATGAGCAGTTCTTC.

The V call is TRBV7-3, the J call TRBJ1-2; 8 positions match TRBD1. This CDR3 is 13 amino acids long. V shed 5 bases and J 8 bases; nucleotides not matched to a gene: 7. The V gene's germline CDR1 is SGHTA and CDR2 FQGTGA. CDR3 in DNA: TGTGCCAGCAGCCCGGACAGGGCGGCAGGCTACACCTTC. Translating it yields CASSPDRAAGYTF.